This paragraph covers one TCR beta chain sequence. Its antigen remains unknown. The sample is drawn from a study of T cell repertoires in ileal Crohn's disease. Germline CDR1 is MNHEY and CDR2 is SMNVEV (reference sequence). CDR3 length equals 14 residues. With V trimmed by 4 bases and J by 4 bases, 5 bases remained unmatched. Study-level results: Clonal expansions were more frequent in active smokers than non-smokers at surgery.

The table came from immunoSEQ multiplex PCR; TCRdb's copy has only in-frame clones and leaves some out. The sample yields about 5,300 clones, 82% seen once. The TCR comes from an adult with Crohn's disease. The specimen was ileal tissue. The gene calls are TRBV27 and TRBJ2-3; 7 bases are a match to TRBD2. DNA for the CDR3: TGTGCCAGCAGTTACGGACTAGACGCAGATACGCAGTATTTT. Amino acids: CASSYGLDADTQYF.